A selection of T cell receptor beta chains follows, all from one sample in a study of OX40 agonist ivuxolimab in advanced cancers. Libraries were prepared by immunoSEQ multiplex PCR; TCRdb keeps only in-frame clonotypes and omits some of them. The sample consists of about 38,000 clones, about 80% of them appearing once. The sequencing used CD4+ or CD8+ T cells sorted from blood, collected in a trial of the OX40 agonist ivuxolimab. The receptor set was obtained from an adult with an advanced solid tumor such as melanoma, head and neck, liver or kidney cancer. CDR3s include the opening cysteine and the closing phenylalanine or tryptophan. Fields, in order: clone size, J gene, V gene, D gene, CDR3 DNA, CDR3 protein. D genes are given only for firm matches. Not every row has a clone size; where given, it reads once, few, many or a size class.

abundance: .; j_gene: TRBJ1-2; v_gene: TRBV7-2; d_gene: .; CDR3nt: TGTGCCAGCAGTTCGAAACAGAACTATGGCTACACCTTC; CDR3aa: CASSSKQNYGYTF
abundance: once; j_gene: TRBJ2-1; v_gene: TRBV6-5; d_gene: .; CDR3nt: TGTGCCAGCAGTCAAGGCCCCCGAACTGAGCAGTTCTTC; CDR3aa: CASSQGPRTEQFF
abundance: once; j_gene: TRBJ2-3; v_gene: TRBV5-6; d_gene: .; CDR3nt: TGTGCCAGCAGCACGGACAGACGCACAGATACGCAGTATTTT; CDR3aa: CASSTDRRTDTQYF
abundance: .; j_gene: TRBJ1-2; v_gene: TRBV7-9; d_gene: .; CDR3nt: TGTGCCAGCAGCTTAGGGGATGGCTACACCTTC; CDR3aa: CASSLGDGYTF
abundance: .; j_gene: TRBJ1-4; v_gene: TRBV30; d_gene: .; CDR3nt: TGTGCCTGGAGCTTTAGGGGGACGTGGAATGAAAAACTGTTTTTT; CDR3aa: CAWSFRGTWNEKLFF
abundance: .; j_gene: TRBJ2-3; v_gene: TRBV5-4; d_gene: .; CDR3nt: TGTGCCAGCAGCTTGGCCTCGGGACAAATCACAGATACGCAGTATTTT; CDR3aa: CASSLASGQITDTQYF
abundance: .; j_gene: TRBJ2-2; v_gene: TRBV5-1; d_gene: .; CDR3nt: TGCGCCAGCAGCTTGGTACAGGACGGCACCGGGGAGCTGTTTTTT; CDR3aa: CASSLVQDGTGELFF
abundance: .; j_gene: TRBJ1-1; v_gene: TRBV29-1; d_gene: .; CDR3nt: TGCAGCGTTGCGGGCCGGACCGAAGCTTTCTTT; CDR3aa: CSVAGRTEAFF
abundance: .; j_gene: TRBJ2-2; v_gene: TRBV19; d_gene: .; CDR3nt: TGTGCCAGTAAGGAGACAGGGAACACCGGGGAGCTGTTTTTT; CDR3aa: CASKETGNTGELFF
abundance: .; j_gene: TRBJ1-1; v_gene: TRBV30; d_gene: .; CDR3nt: TGTGCCTGGGGACGGGGAACTGAAGCTTTCTTT; CDR3aa: CAWGRGTEAFF
abundance: .; j_gene: TRBJ2-3; v_gene: TRBV19; d_gene: TRBD1; CDR3nt: TGTGCCAGTAGTTCCGGACAGGGGAAGGGGACAGATACGCAGTATTTT; CDR3aa: CASSSGQGKGTDTQYF
abundance: .; j_gene: TRBJ2-2; v_gene: TRBV7-9; d_gene: .; CDR3nt: TGTGCCAGCAGCTTAGCGGGGGGCACCGGGGAGCTGTTTTTT; CDR3aa: CASSLAGGTGELFF
abundance: .; j_gene: TRBJ2-1; v_gene: TRBV10-1; d_gene: .; CDR3nt: TGCGCCAGCAGTGACGCGTCCAAACCCCCGAATGAGCAGTTCTTC; CDR3aa: CASSDASKPPNEQFF
abundance: .; j_gene: TRBJ1-5; v_gene: TRBV19; d_gene: TRBD1; CDR3nt: TGTGCCAGTAGTATGACAGGGTTTCAGCCCCAGCATTTT; CDR3aa: CASSMTGFQPQHF
abundance: .; j_gene: TRBJ1-1; v_gene: TRBV11-3; d_gene: .; CDR3nt: TGTGCCAGCAGCTTAGCCGGGACGGCTGAAGCTTTCTTT; CDR3aa: CASSLAGTAEAFF
abundance: .; j_gene: TRBJ2-7; v_gene: TRBV7-7; d_gene: .; CDR3nt: TGTGCCAGCAGCTTAGCGAGGAGGGCAGGAACCCCCTACGAGCAGTACTTC; CDR3aa: CASSLARRAGTPYEQYF
abundance: .; j_gene: TRBJ1-3; v_gene: TRBV5-1; d_gene: .; CDR3nt: TGCGCCAGCAGCTTGGTGGCCTCCTCTGGAAACACCATATATTTT; CDR3aa: CASSLVASSGNTIYF
abundance: few; j_gene: TRBJ2-2; v_gene: TRBV4-1; d_gene: .; CDR3nt: TGCGCCAGCAGCGGATCCCGGACGCAGCCTTCCACCGGGGAGCTGTTTTTT; CDR3aa: CASSGSRTQPSTGELFF
abundance: .; j_gene: TRBJ2-7; v_gene: TRBV6-5; d_gene: .; CDR3nt: TGTGCCAGCAGTGAACATGGCAGCTCCTACGAGCAGTACTTC; CDR3aa: CASSEHGSSYEQYF
abundance: .; j_gene: TRBJ2-2; v_gene: TRBV10-3; d_gene: .; CDR3nt: TGTGCCATCAGGTCGGGCACCGGGGAGCTGTTTTTT; CDR3aa: CAIRSGTGELFF
abundance: .; j_gene: TRBJ1-5; v_gene: TRBV30; d_gene: TRBD1; CDR3nt: TGTGCCTGGAGGGGACAGGGTTACAGCAATCAGCCCCAGCATTTT; CDR3aa: CAWRGQGYSNQPQHF
abundance: once; j_gene: TRBJ1-1; v_gene: TRBV5-8; d_gene: TRBD1; CDR3nt: TGTGCCAGCAGCTTCCAGGGGGACACTGAAGCTTTCTTT; CDR3aa: CASSFQGDTEAFF
abundance: once; j_gene: TRBJ1-2; v_gene: TRBV28; d_gene: TRBD1; CDR3nt: TGTGCCAGCAGTTATACAGGGGCGTTATATGGCTACACCTTC; CDR3aa: CASSYTGALYGYTF
abundance: .; j_gene: TRBJ2-3; v_gene: TRBV27; d_gene: .; CDR3nt: TGTGCCAGCAGTTTCAGGTGGTTCACAGATACGCAGTATTTT; CDR3aa: CASSFRWFTDTQYF
abundance: .; j_gene: TRBJ2-2; v_gene: TRBV30; d_gene: .; CDR3nt: TGTGCCTTTGCTGGGCCGAACACCGGGGAGCTGTTTTTT; CDR3aa: CAFAGPNTGELFF
abundance: .; j_gene: TRBJ1-1; v_gene: TRBV18; d_gene: .; CDR3nt: TGTGCCAGCTCACCATGGATGGCAGATTTGAACACTGAAGCTTTCTTT; CDR3aa: CASSPWMADLNTEAFF
abundance: few; j_gene: TRBJ2-7; v_gene: TRBV7-2; d_gene: TRBD1; CDR3nt: TGTGCCAGCAGCTTAATGGGTCGGACAGGGGGTGGCGAGCAGTACTTC; CDR3aa: CASSLMGRTGGGEQYF
abundance: .; j_gene: TRBJ1-1; v_gene: TRBV6-5; d_gene: .; CDR3nt: TGTGCCAGCAGTGTTAGCATGAACACTGAAGCTTTCTTT; CDR3aa: CASSVSMNTEAFF
abundance: few; j_gene: TRBJ2-3; v_gene: TRBV7-9; d_gene: TRBD2; CDR3nt: TGTGCCAGCAGCCCGGGGGGACTAGCGGTCACAGATACGCAGTATTTT; CDR3aa: CASSPGGLAVTDTQYF
abundance: .; j_gene: TRBJ1-5; v_gene: TRBV19; d_gene: .; CDR3nt: TGTGCCAGTAGCACCGCGGGGGGGGCGCGTAATCAGCCCCAGCATTTT; CDR3aa: CASSTAGGARNQPQHF
abundance: .; j_gene: TRBJ1-5; v_gene: TRBV7-2; d_gene: TRBD1; CDR3nt: TGTGCCAGCAGCTTAGGGGGACAGGGACAGCCCCAGCATTTT; CDR3aa: CASSLGGQGQPQHF
abundance: .; j_gene: TRBJ2-2; v_gene: TRBV28; d_gene: TRBD2; CDR3nt: TGTGCCAGCAGTTTCGCGGGGGGTCGGACCGGGGAGCTGTTTTTT; CDR3aa: CASSFAGGRTGELFF
abundance: .; j_gene: TRBJ1-5; v_gene: TRBV18; d_gene: .; CDR3nt: TGTGCCAGCTCACCACGGCCCACAGGGATCGGCAATCAGCCCCAGCATTTT; CDR3aa: CASSPRPTGIGNQPQHF
abundance: .; j_gene: TRBJ1-6; v_gene: TRBV30; d_gene: .; CDR3nt: TGTGCCTGGAGGACCTCCTATAATTCACCCCTCCACTTT; CDR3aa: CAWRTSYNSPLHF
abundance: .; j_gene: TRBJ2-7; v_gene: TRBV11-2; d_gene: .; CDR3nt: TGTGCCAGCACAGCGGCGAACTCCTACGAGCAGTACTTC; CDR3aa: CASTAANSYEQYF
abundance: few; j_gene: TRBJ1-5; v_gene: TRBV4-3; d_gene: .; CDR3nt: TGCGCCAGCAGCCAAGGCCCCGGGCAGCCCCAGCATTTT; CDR3aa: CASSQGPGQPQHF
abundance: .; j_gene: TRBJ2-5; v_gene: TRBV6-1; d_gene: TRBD2; CDR3nt: TGTGCCAGCCGGACGGGGGGGTCGGAGACCCAGTACTTC; CDR3aa: CASRTGGSETQYF
abundance: .; j_gene: TRBJ1-4; v_gene: TRBV7-9; d_gene: TRBD1; CDR3nt: TGTGCCAGCAGCCCCTGGGACAGCCAGACAACTAATGAAAAACTGTTTTTT; CDR3aa: CASSPWDSQTTNEKLFF
abundance: .; j_gene: TRBJ1-1; v_gene: TRBV9; d_gene: .; CDR3nt: TGTGCCAGCAGCGTAGGGATAGTAAACACTGAAGCTTTCTTT; CDR3aa: CASSVGIVNTEAFF
abundance: once; j_gene: TRBJ2-3; v_gene: TRBV6-6; d_gene: .; CDR3nt: TGTGCCAGCAGTCCTAGCACAGATACGCAGTATTTT; CDR3aa: CASSPSTDTQYF
abundance: .; j_gene: TRBJ2-7; v_gene: TRBV6-1; d_gene: TRBD1; CDR3nt: TGTGCCAGCAGTTTGGGACAGGTTCTTAGGTACGAGCAGTACTTC; CDR3aa: CASSLGQVLRYEQYF
abundance: .; j_gene: TRBJ1-2; v_gene: TRBV18; d_gene: TRBD1; CDR3nt: TGTGCCAGCTCACCCGCCGGGACAGGGGGCTTAGGCTACACCTTC; CDR3aa: CASSPAGTGGLGYTF
abundance: .; j_gene: TRBJ1-5; v_gene: TRBV28; d_gene: .; CDR3nt: TGTGCCAGCAGTCTCGGACAGTCTAGCAATCAGCCCCAGCATTTT; CDR3aa: CASSLGQSSNQPQHF
abundance: few; j_gene: TRBJ2-1; v_gene: TRBV9; d_gene: .; CDR3nt: TGTGCCAGCAGCGTAGCGGGGACCAATTACAATGAGCAGTTCTTC; CDR3aa: CASSVAGTNYNEQFF
abundance: .; j_gene: TRBJ2-7; v_gene: TRBV27; d_gene: TRBD2; CDR3nt: TGTGCCAGCTCCCTCGGTTGGGAGGGCAGCTCCTACGAGCAGTACTTC; CDR3aa: CASSLGWEGSSYEQYF
abundance: once; j_gene: TRBJ2-2; v_gene: TRBV19; d_gene: TRBD1; CDR3nt: TGTGCCAGTAGTACAGACAGGGCATCCCACACCGGGGAGCTGTTTTTT; CDR3aa: CASSTDRASHTGELFF
abundance: .; j_gene: TRBJ1-5; v_gene: TRBV28; d_gene: .; CDR3nt: TGTGCCAGCAGTCTTGGGTCGGATAGCAATCAGCCCCAGCATTTT; CDR3aa: CASSLGSDSNQPQHF
abundance: .; j_gene: TRBJ2-6; v_gene: TRBV27; d_gene: TRBD1; CDR3nt: TGTGCCAGCAGACCCACAGGGGACCTTATCTCTGGGGCCAACGTCCTGACTTTC; CDR3aa: CASRPTGDLISGANVLTF
abundance: .; j_gene: TRBJ2-7; v_gene: TRBV5-6; d_gene: TRBD1; CDR3nt: TGTGCCAGCAGCTTTCACTGGACAGGAGATACCTACGAGCAGTACTTC; CDR3aa: CASSFHWTGDTYEQYF
abundance: .; j_gene: TRBJ2-7; v_gene: TRBV7-2; d_gene: .; CDR3nt: TGTGCCAGCAGCTTATACCGGGGGAAGGCTTGGGAGCAGTACTTC; CDR3aa: CASSLYRGKAWEQYF
abundance: once; j_gene: TRBJ1-2; v_gene: TRBV28; d_gene: .; CDR3nt: TGTGCCAGCAGTTTGGGAGGGAGGGGGTCTAACTATGGCTACACCTTC; CDR3aa: CASSLGGRGSNYGYTF
abundance: .; j_gene: TRBJ2-5; v_gene: TRBV30; d_gene: TRBD1; CDR3nt: TGTGCCTGGATTTCCCAGGGGGTGGAGACCCAGTACTTC; CDR3aa: CAWISQGVETQYF
abundance: .; j_gene: TRBJ2-7; v_gene: TRBV7-2; d_gene: TRBD1; CDR3nt: TGTGCCAGCAGCTTAGGGGCGGGGGGACAGGGGAAAGAGCAGTACTTC; CDR3aa: CASSLGAGGQGKEQYF
abundance: .; j_gene: TRBJ2-1; v_gene: TRBV9; d_gene: TRBD2; CDR3nt: TGTGCCAGCAGCCCCTTAGCGGGAGAGTTAAATGAGCAGTTCTTC; CDR3aa: CASSPLAGELNEQFF
abundance: .; j_gene: TRBJ1-5; v_gene: TRBV6-1; d_gene: TRBD1; CDR3nt: TGTGCCAGGGAACAGGGGGGGGAAAGCAATCAGCCCCAGCATTTT; CDR3aa: CAREQGGESNQPQHF
abundance: once; j_gene: TRBJ2-5; v_gene: TRBV5-5; d_gene: .; CDR3nt: TGTGCCAGCAGCCTTCCGACCCGAGCCCAAGAGACCCAGTACTTC; CDR3aa: CASSLPTRAQETQYF
abundance: .; j_gene: TRBJ2-7; v_gene: TRBV4-1; d_gene: .; CDR3nt: TGCGCCAGCAGCCCGTCGACAACGGCGCTCTCCTACGAGCAGTACTTC; CDR3aa: CASSPSTTALSYEQYF